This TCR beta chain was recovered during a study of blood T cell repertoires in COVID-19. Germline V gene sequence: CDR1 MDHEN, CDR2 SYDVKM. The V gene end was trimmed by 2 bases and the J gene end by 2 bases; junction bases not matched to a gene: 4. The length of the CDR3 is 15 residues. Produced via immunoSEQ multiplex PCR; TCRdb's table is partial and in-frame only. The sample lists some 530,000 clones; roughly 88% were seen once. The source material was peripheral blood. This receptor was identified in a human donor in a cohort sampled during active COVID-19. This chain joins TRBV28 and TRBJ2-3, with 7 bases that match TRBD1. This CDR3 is CASSLGDRDTDTQYF. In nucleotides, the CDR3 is TGTGCCAGCAGTTTAGGTGACAGGGACACAGATACGCAGTATTTT.